The 3 T cell receptor beta chains below were found in one sample sequenced in a study of naive and memory T cell subsets. Study-level findings and limits: Especially in CD8 cells, naive repertoires contained a few larger clonotypes, possibly CD45RA-re-expressing memory cells.

Their antigens remain unidentified. Two oligonucleotides, mixed equimolar, formed the beta constant-region primer covering TRBC1 and TRBC2. Four rounds of PCR amplified the ligated cDNA using nested alpha and beta constant-region primers plus SP2. One entry per CDR3 protein, called by TCRdb with MiXCR from the UMI-ligation and nested PCR reads. The profile shows 90,000 to 120,000 distinct CDR3 sequences, more than 12% of them singletons. The material sequenced was naive CD8+ T cells from blood. Every receptor here comes from a human donor in good health.

CDR3 residues: CASSHIQGQPQHF. CDR3 coding DNA: TGCGCCAGCAGCCATATACAGGGTCAGCCCCAGCATTTT. The chain links TRBV4-3 to TRBJ1-5, with a tentative D call TRBD1 (6 bases). Trimming shortened V by 3 bases and J by 6 bases, and 9 bases separated the two germline ends. The germline CDR1 and CDR2 sequences are LGHNA and YSLEER. The CDR3 totals 13 residues.

This chain connects TRBV29-1 to TRBJ2-7, with 10 bases aligning to TRBD1. CDR3 length: 12 residues. Germline V CDR1 and CDR2: SQVTM, ANQGSEA. V was pared by 7 bases and J by 5 bases, with 5 bases of the junction left unmatched. CDR3 sequence (DNA): TGCAGCGGAGGGACAGGGGTTAACGAGCAGTACTTC. Translation gives CSGGTGVNEQYF.

Worth noting for this clonotype: The junction does not match germline at one end; this may be a read error. The chain employs TRBV7-7 and TRBJ2-7; D is uncertain. Germline-derived CDR1 and CDR2 are SSHAT and FNYEAQ (reference sequence). The CDR3 extends over 13 amino acids. The CDR3 DNA sequence: TGTGCTAGCAGCATCGGTGCCAACTACGAGCAGTACTTC. It is translated as CASSIGANYEQYF.